A selection of T cell receptor beta chains follows, all from one sample in a study of PD-1 blockade in classical Hodgkin lymphoma. Profiled with immunoSEQ multiplex PCR; TCRdb holds only in-frame clones, not every one. This sample has tens of thousands of clones, with 60% to 80% found just once. The sequencing here drew on peripheral blood mononuclear cells (PBMCs), taken before the fourth cycle of nivolumab. The receptors here all came from a human donor with classical Hodgkin lymphoma. Both conserved end residues are part of each CDR3. The D gene is left open where the match is weak. The listing skips clone size in some rows; elsewhere it reads once, few, many or a size class.

j_call d_call clone_size v_call cdr3_nt cdr3_aa
TRBJ2-3 . . TRBV9 TGTGCCAGCAGCGTATACGGTAGCTTAGATACGCAGTATTTT CASSVYGSLDTQYF
TRBJ2-1 TRBD2 . TRBV27 TGTGCCAGCAGACCGACTAGCGTGGGTGAGCAGTTCTTC CASRPTSVGEQFF
TRBJ1-5 TRBD1 . TRBV18 TGTGCCAGCTCAATGACAGGGGATAATCAGCCCCAGCATTTT CASSMTGDNQPQHF
TRBJ2-1 . . TRBV7-8 TGTGCCAGCAGCTTATATCGGGGAAACAATGAGCAGTTCTTC CASSLYRGNNEQFF
TRBJ2-7 . . TRBV27 TGTGCCAGCAGTCATAGCTCCTACGAGCAGTACTTC CASSHSSYEQYF
TRBJ2-7 . . TRBV27 TGTGCCAGCAGACTACTGGGGGCAGGGGAGGGCTACGAGCAGTACTTC CASRLLGAGEGYEQYF
TRBJ1-2 . . TRBV6-6 TGTGCCAGCAGTTCCCAGGGAGACTATGGCTACACCTTC CASSSQGDYGYTF
TRBJ2-7 . . TRBV6-1 TGTGCCAGCAGTGAAGGGGGGGGGCCCTACGAGCAGTACTTC CASSEGGGPYEQYF
TRBJ2-2 . . TRBV5-1 TGCGCCAGCAGCCCGTCCGGGACACTGAACACCGGGGAGCTGTTTTTT CASSPSGTLNTGELFF
TRBJ2-2 TRBD2 . TRBV5-1 TGCGCCAGCAGCTTGGGGACTAGCGTCAACACCGGGGAGCTGTTTTTT CASSLGTSVNTGELFF
TRBJ1-1 . . TRBV19 TGTGCCAGTAGTATAGTCGCCACGAACACTGAAGCTTTCTTT CASSIVATNTEAFF
TRBJ2-1 . medium-sized TRBV19 TGTGCCAGTAGTTTTAGCTACAATGAGCAGTTCTTC CASSFSYNEQFF
TRBJ2-3 . . TRBV5-4 TGTGCCAGCAGCTTCGACGGGCGCACAGATACGCAGTATTTT CASSFDGRTDTQYF
TRBJ2-1 . few TRBV21-1 TGTGCCAGCAGCAAAGAGGGACAGGGGGGACCCCCAAGCTCCTACAATGAGCAGTTCTTC CASSKEGQGGPPSSYNEQFF
TRBJ2-7 TRBD2 . TRBV28 TGTGCCAGCAGTTTTACTAGCGGACTATACGAGCAGTACTTC CASSFTSGLYEQYF
TRBJ2-1 TRBD2 once TRBV6-1 TGTGCCAGCAGTATAGCGGGAGGCCGGGATGAGCAGTTCTTC CASSIAGGRDEQFF
TRBJ1-2 . . TRBV28 TGTGCCAGCAGCCCTCTTGGACAGCTAGACTATGGCTACACCTTC CASSPLGQLDYGYTF
TRBJ1-2 TRBD1 . TRBV5-1 TGCGCCAGCAGCTTGACAGGGGACTATGGCTACACCTTC CASSLTGDYGYTF
TRBJ2-7 TRBD1 . TRBV5-8 TGTGCCAGCAGCACCCGACAGGGAGTTTCCTACGAGCAGTACTTC CASSTRQGVSYEQYF
TRBJ1-1 . once TRBV18 TGTGCCAGCTCTCGTGACACCGGGGCTGAAGCTTTCTTT CASSRDTGAEAFF
TRBJ2-3 TRBD2 . TRBV29-1 TGCAGCGTTGGGGAGGGTACTAGCACAGATACGCAGTATTTT CSVGEGTSTDTQYF
TRBJ1-1 . . TRBV19 TGTGCCAGTAGAAGGGACATCCTGAACACTGAAGCTTTCTTT CASRRDILNTEAFF
TRBJ1-1 . . TRBV5-4 TGTGCCAGCAGCTCCGGGACTTGGGGCACTGAAGCTTTCTTT CASSSGTWGTEAFF
TRBJ2-3 . . TRBV18 TGTGCCAGCTCACCACCGGACCTTACCTCTGATACGCAGTATTTT CASSPPDLTSDTQYF
TRBJ1-2 . once TRBV28 TGTGCCAGCAGTGACAAAGGCTATGGCTACACCTTC CASSDKGYGYTF
TRBJ2-1 TRBD1 . TRBV19 TGTGCCAGTAGTCGTGACAGGGGTTATGCAAATGAGCAGTTCTTC CASSRDRGYANEQFF
TRBJ1-2 TRBD1 . TRBV28 TGTGCCAGCAGTTCTACCGCGACAGGGGGCTTCTATGGCTACACCTTC CASSSTATGGFYGYTF
TRBJ1-1 . . TRBV7-2 TGTGCCAGCAGCTTAGGGGCAGGGATGAACACTGAAGCTTTCTTT CASSLGAGMNTEAFF
TRBJ1-3 . few TRBV11-2 TGTGCCAGCAGCTTAGATTCTTTGGTTGTGGCTGGAAACACCATATATTTT CASSLDSLVVAGNTIYF
TRBJ2-5 . . TRBV4-2 TGTGCCAGCAGCCAAGATAAAGGTTTGGAGACCCAGTACTTC CASSQDKGLETQYF
TRBJ1-1 . few TRBV29-1 TGCAGCGTCGTCAGGGGCACTGAAGCTTTCTTT CSVVRGTEAFF
TRBJ2-4 . . TRBV7-2 TGTGCCAGCGTCCAGGGTGGGACCAAAAACATTCAGTACTTC CASVQGGTKNIQYF
TRBJ1-2 . . TRBV5-1 TGCGCCAGCAGCTTGGTCAGGGATTATGGCTACACCTTC CASSLVRDYGYTF
TRBJ2-7 . . TRBV6-1 TGTGCCAGCAGTGAACGTACAGGACACTCCTACGAGCAGTACTTC CASSERTGHSYEQYF
TRBJ2-7 . once TRBV5-1 TGCGCCAGCAGCTTAGGGGGACGGCTTTACGAGCAGTACTTC CASSLGGRLYEQYF
TRBJ2-7 . once TRBV28 TGTGCCAGCAGGTCCGGGCCCCAGTTTTGGTACGAGCAGTACTTC CASRSGPQFWYEQYF
TRBJ1-2 TRBD1 . TRBV18 TGTGCCAGCTCACGAGGGACAGGGGGCTATGGCTACACCTTC CASSRGTGGYGYTF
TRBJ2-5 . . TRBV7-9 TGTGCCAGCAGCTTAGACAGCACGACCCAGTACTTC CASSLDSTTQYF
TRBJ2-1 TRBD2 . TRBV5-3 TGTGCCAGAAGCTTTCCCGGGACTAGCGGGAGGAAAGATGAGCAGTTCTTC CARSFPGTSGRKDEQFF
TRBJ2-1 . . TRBV4-3 TGCGCCAGCAGCCAAGATCTAGGGGGGGCCACCTACAATGAGCAGTTCTTC CASSQDLGGATYNEQFF
TRBJ2-5 . . TRBV21-1 TGTGCCAGCAGCAAAATAGCAGGGGAAGAGACCCAGTACTTC CASSKIAGEETQYF